These 8 T cell receptor beta chains originate from one sample sequenced in a study of CD8 T cells in ankylosing spondylitis. TCRdb independently ran MiXCR on the 5' RACE reads; one entry per CDR3 protein. The data hold around 33,000 distinct CDR3 sequences, with approximately 7.1% observed a single time. Source material: blood, either unsorted or a sorted T cell fraction (not recorded which). Every receptor here comes from a male donor with ankylosing spondylitis or in good health (not recorded which).

This clonotype was recorded many times. This chain uses TRBV29-1 with TRBJ2-2, with unresolved D. The length of the CDR3 is 14 residues. Per the germline V gene, CDR1 is SQVTM and CDR2 is ANQGSEA. The V end was cut by 4 bases, the J end by 1 base, with 10 bases between. For the CDR3, the DNA is TGCAGCGTTGGCTCTGGAGTGAACACCGGGGAGCTGTTTTTT. The encoded protein is CSVGSGVNTGELFF.

This clonotype occurred many times. The chain couples TRBV20-1 to TRBJ1-1, with D perhaps TRBD1 (6 bases). The CDR3 has 15 amino acids. V lost 3 bases, J lost 4 bases, and 18 bases lay in between. Germline lookup yields CDR1 DFQATT and CDR2 SNEGSKA (reference sequence). CDR3 sequence (DNA): TGCAGTGCTAGCAGCCCAGGGGTCTCGAGCACTGAAGCTTTCTTT. This encodes CSASSPGVSSTEAFF.

The V call is TRBV10-1, the J call TRBJ2-4; 7 bases map to TRBD1. Germline loops: CDR1 WNHNN, CDR2 SYGVQD (reference sequence). This CDR3 is 16 amino acids long. Germline trimming cut 2 bases from V and 0 bases from J; bases unmatched to any gene: 4. CDR3 nucleotides: TGCGCCAGCAGTGAGCGGGACAGCACAGCCAAAAACATTCAGTACTTC. Amino acid sequence: CASSERDSTAKNIQYF.

This clonotype was found many times. The chain is built from TRBV10-3 and TRBJ2-5; 7 bases map to TRBD2. Germline V lookup: CDR1 ENHRY, CDR2 SYGVKD. V lost 8 bases, J lost 3 bases, and 6 bases stayed unmatched. CDR3 length: 13 residues. The CDR3 spells CAIGGTNEETQYF. The CDR3 DNA sequence: TGTGCCATCGGCGGGACTAACGAAGAGACCCAGTACTTC.

This clonotype was observed a few times. The chain employs TRBV5-1 and TRBJ2-7, with 8 bases matching TRBD2. Unmatched junction bases numbered 7, after V lost 4 bases and J lost 1 base. This CDR3 region has 15 residues. In germline, CDR1 is SGHRS, CDR2 YFSETQ. The chain's CDR3 is CASSREGHSSYEQYF. The CDR3 DNA follows: TGCGCCAGCAGCCGGGAGGGACATTCGTCCTACGAGCAGTACTTC.

This clonotype was detected ten times or more. The J gene is TRBJ2-1, the V gene TRBV5-1; D unclear. Trimming removed 2 bases at V and 7 bases at J, with 25 bases between. The CDR3 runs 18 residues. CDR1 and CDR2 (germline): SGHRS, YFSETQ. For the CDR3, the DNA is TGCGCCAGCAGCTTCTCAGCTTCGGCGAGCCGACGCGAGAATGAGCAGTTCTTC. This translates into CASSFSASASRRENEQFF. Combining the CDR3 with reference TRBV5-1 and TRBJ2-1 gives the whole variable domain KAGVTQTPRYLIKTRGQQVTLSCSPISGHRSVSWYQQTPGQGLQFLFEYFSETQRNKGNFPGRFSGRQFSNSRSEMNVSTLELGDSALYLCASSFSASASRRENEQFFGPGTRLTVL.

At least ten counts were recorded for this clonotype. The rearrangement joins TRBV20-1 to TRBJ2-7; D unclear. Germline-derived CDR1 and CDR2 are DFQATT and SNEGSKA (reference sequence). CDR3 length: 11 amino acids. Trimming pared 1 base from V and 3 bases from J, leaving 4 bases between. CDR3 loop: CSARVDYEQYF. Here the CDR3 DNA reads TGCAGTGCTAGAGTGGACTACGAGCAGTACTTC.

At least ten counts were recorded for this clonotype. CDR3: CSVGGVNTEAFF. In nucleotides, the CDR3 is TGCAGCGTAGGAGGAGTGAACACTGAAGCTTTCTTT. The chain is built from TRBV29-1 and TRBJ1-1, with no clear D. The CDR3 length is 12 residues. The ends were cut back, 6 bases at V and 0 bases at J, with 8 bases in the middle. Germline CDR1 SQVTM, CDR2 ANQGSEA.